This is a list of T cell receptor beta chains from one sample in a study of CD8+CD57+ T cells in acquired aplastic anemia. TCRdb passed the reads through MiXCR, listing each CDR3 protein once. This sample yields some 68,000 distinct CDR3 sequences, of which 45% to 55% are seen a single time; approximately 8.3% belongs to the top ten. Sequencing was done on a sample of sorted CD4+, CD8+, or CD8+CD57+ T cells (not recorded which) from PBMCs. The receptors derive from a human donor in good health, serving as a control. The CDR3 runs from the conserved cysteine through the conserved F or W. The order of the fields is D gene, clone size, V gene, J gene, CDR3 DNA, CDR3 protein. A D gene is named only where the DNA matches it firmly. Only some rows state a clone size, as once, few, many or a class for expanded clones.

>TRBD1|-|TRBV15|TRBJ1-3
TGTGCCACCAGCAGCTTCGGACAGGGGGAAGTCGGAAACACCATATATTTT
CATSSFGQGEVGNTIYF
>-|-|TRBV24-1|TRBJ2-7
TGTGCCACCATGATACCGCAGTACTTC
CATMIPQYF
>-|many|TRBV6-5|TRBJ1-6
TGTGCCAGCAGTTACAGGGATCCTAATTCACCCCTCCACTTT
CASSYRDPNSPLHF
>-|-|TRBV19|TRBJ2-5
TGTGCCAGTAGTAGATCGACAGAAGAGACCCAGTACTTC
CASSRSTEETQYF
>-|many|TRBV12-3/TRBV12-4|TRBJ2-1
TGTGCCAGCAGTCTTCTGGTTTACAATGAGCAGTTCTTC
CASSLLVYNEQFF
>TRBD2|once|TRBV7-1|TRBJ2-1
TGTGCCAGCAGCCCATCCGAGCGGGGCCTCTACACCTACAATGAGCAGTTCTTC
CASSPSERGLYTYNEQFF
>-|-|TRBV19|TRBJ1-5
TGTGCCAGTAGTATAGATAGGGCAGGAAATCAGCCCCAGCATTTT
CASSIDRAGNQPQHF
>-|few|TRBV30|TRBJ2-2
TGTGCCTGGAGTGTCAGGGACACCGGGGAGCTGTTTTTT
CAWSVRDTGELFF
>-|once|TRBV4-1|TRBJ1-2
TGTGCCAGCGGGGGCAGCGAAAGAAGCTACACCTTC
CASGGSERSYTF
>TRBD1|once|TRBV29-1|TRBJ1-2
TGCAGCGTTGTCAGGCAGGGGGACCTCGATCGGGACACCTTC
CSVVRQGDLDRDTF
>-|-|TRBV2|TRBJ2-2
TGTGCCAGCAGTGGCAACCGAATGAACACCGGGGAGCTGTTTTTT
CASSGNRMNTGELFF
>-|many|TRBV27|TRBJ1-2
TGTGCCAGCAGTTTTGGCTACACCTTC
CASSFGYTF
>TRBD2|many|TRBV6-5|TRBJ2-1
TGTGCCAGCAGTTACAGGGCGGGGGTCTCCTACAATGAGCAGTTCTTC
CASSYRAGVSYNEQFF
>TRBD1|many|TRBV5-1|TRBJ1-2
TGCGCCAGCAGCTCCACCCGGGATGGACAGGGTCGCTACACCTTC
CASSSTRDGQGRYTF
>-|-|TRBV7-2|TRBJ2-7
TGTGCCAGCAGCCCTCGACGGACTTTGTACGAGCAGTACTTC
CASSPRRTLYEQYF
>TRBD1|-|TRBV10-2|TRBJ1-6
TGCGCCAGCAGTGCCGGGACAGGGAGTTCGTCCCTCCACTTT
CASSAGTGSSSLHF
>-|-|TRBV9|TRBJ1-2
TGTGCCAGCAGCCCTCGGACCGATTATGGCTACACCTTC
CASSPRTDYGYTF
>-|-|TRBV7-6|TRBJ2-5
TGTGCCAGCAGCTTACGCTCGGCGGGACAACAAGAGACCCAGTACTTC
CASSLRSAGQQETQYF
>-|many|TRBV6-5|TRBJ2-3
TGTGCCAGCAGTTTAGGAATAGGCACAGATACGCAGTATTTT
CASSLGIGTDTQYF
>-|medium-sized|TRBV2|TRBJ1-2
TGTGCCAGCAGTGAAGGTTTTCAGGGGGGCTACACCTTC
CASSEGFQGGYTF
>TRBD1|-|TRBV25-1|TRBJ1-2
TGTGCCAGCACCCGCGATTTGGACAGGGGCTATGGCTACACCTTC
CASTRDLDRGYGYTF
>TRBD1|-|TRBV19|TRBJ1-6
TGTGCCAGTACCCGGGACAGTATCCATAATTCACCCCTCCACTTT
CASTRDSIHNSPLHF
>TRBD1|-|TRBV7-9|TRBJ2-7
TGTGCCAGCAGCCCGGGACAGGCGGTTATCGACGAGCAGTACTTC
CASSPGQAVIDEQYF
>-|many|TRBV30|TRBJ2-5
TGTGCCTGGTCGGGTTTGGGCAGGGAAGAGACCCAGTACTTC
CAWSGLGREETQYF
>-|-|TRBV19|TRBJ2-3
TGTGCCAGTAGACGGGGCGCAGGCACAGATACGCAGTATTTT
CASRRGAGTDTQYF
>TRBD1|-|TRBV10-1|TRBJ2-7
TGCGCCAGCAGTGAGGAGGGGACAGGTAGTGGGGAGCAGTACTTC
CASSEEGTGSGEQYF
>TRBD2|many|TRBV6-2/TRBV6-3|TRBJ2-1
TGTGCCAGCAGGTCGACTAGCGGGAGATCTTACAATGAGCAGTTCTTC
CASRSTSGRSYNEQFF
>TRBD2|-|TRBV15|TRBJ2-3
TGTGCCACCAGCAGACTGGAGGGAGGGGGCACAGATACGCAGTATTTT
CATSRLEGGGTDTQYF
>-|once|TRBV7-9|TRBJ1-2
TGTGCCAGCAGCCCGGGAGCTAACTATGGCTACACCTTC
CASSPGANYGYTF
>-|few|TRBV24-1|TRBJ1-2
TGTGCCACCAGTGATCGCGTGAAGGATTATGGCTACACCTTC
CATSDRVKDYGYTF
>-|-|TRBV24-1|TRBJ2-7
TGTGCCACCAGTGCCATGGGGGGGCCCTACGAGCAGTACTTC
CATSAMGGPYEQYF
>TRBD1|-|TRBV15|TRBJ2-7
TGTGCCACCAGCAGAGAGGCAGGGGGCTACGAGCAGTACTTC
CATSREAGGYEQYF
>-|-|TRBV2|TRBJ2-2
TGTGCCAGCACCGACTCGTACACCGGGGAGCTGTTTTTT
CASTDSYTGELFF